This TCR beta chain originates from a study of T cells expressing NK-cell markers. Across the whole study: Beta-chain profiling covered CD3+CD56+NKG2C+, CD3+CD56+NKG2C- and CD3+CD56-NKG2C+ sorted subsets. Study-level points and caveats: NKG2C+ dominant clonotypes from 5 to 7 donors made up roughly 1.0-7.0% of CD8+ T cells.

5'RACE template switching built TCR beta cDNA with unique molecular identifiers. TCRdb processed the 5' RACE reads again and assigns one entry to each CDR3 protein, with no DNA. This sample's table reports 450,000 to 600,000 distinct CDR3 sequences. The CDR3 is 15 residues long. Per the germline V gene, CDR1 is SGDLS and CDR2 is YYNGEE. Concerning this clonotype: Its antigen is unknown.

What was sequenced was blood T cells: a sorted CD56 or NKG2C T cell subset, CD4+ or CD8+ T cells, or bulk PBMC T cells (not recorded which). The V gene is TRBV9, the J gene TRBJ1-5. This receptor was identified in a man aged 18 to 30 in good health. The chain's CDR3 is CASSGGGSDNQPQHF.